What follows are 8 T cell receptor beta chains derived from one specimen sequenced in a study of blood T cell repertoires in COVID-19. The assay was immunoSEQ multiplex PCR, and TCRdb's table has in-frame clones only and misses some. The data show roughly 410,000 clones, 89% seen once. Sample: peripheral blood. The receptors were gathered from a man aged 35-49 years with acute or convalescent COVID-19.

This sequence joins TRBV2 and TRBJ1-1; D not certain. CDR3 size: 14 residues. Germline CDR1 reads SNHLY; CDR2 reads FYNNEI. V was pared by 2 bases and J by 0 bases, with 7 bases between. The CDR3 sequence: CASSESELNTEAFF. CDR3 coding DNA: TGTGCCAGCAGTGAAAGTGAGTTGAACACTGAAGCTTTCTTT.

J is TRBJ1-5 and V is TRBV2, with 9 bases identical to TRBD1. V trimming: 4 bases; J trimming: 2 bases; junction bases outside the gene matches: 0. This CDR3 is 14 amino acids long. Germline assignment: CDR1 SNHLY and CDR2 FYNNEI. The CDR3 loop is CASSGDRGNQPQHF. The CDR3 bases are TGTGCCAGCAGTGGGGACAGGGGCAATCAGCCCCAGCATTTT.

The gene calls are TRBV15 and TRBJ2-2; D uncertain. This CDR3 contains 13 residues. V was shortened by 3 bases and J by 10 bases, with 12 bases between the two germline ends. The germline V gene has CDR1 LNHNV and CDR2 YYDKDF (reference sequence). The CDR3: CATSSSNSPELFF. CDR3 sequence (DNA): TGTGCCACCAGCAGCTCTAACTCACCGGAGCTGTTTTTT.

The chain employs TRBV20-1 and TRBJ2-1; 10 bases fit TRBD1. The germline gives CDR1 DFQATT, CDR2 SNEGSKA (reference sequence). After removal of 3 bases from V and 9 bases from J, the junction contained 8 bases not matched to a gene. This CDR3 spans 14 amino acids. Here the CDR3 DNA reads TGCAGTGCTAGTGGGACAGGGGTTTCTCCTGAGCAGTTCTTC. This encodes CSASGTGVSPEQFF.

CDR3 nucleotide sequence: TGTGCCAGTAGTCTGTACAATGAGCAGTTCTTC. It translates to CASSLYNEQFF. V and J are TRBV19 and TRBJ2-1; D remains unclear. This CDR3 is 11 amino acids long. Germline loops: CDR1 LNHDA, CDR2 SQIVND (reference sequence). V was pared by 5 bases and J by 4 bases, with 3 bases between.

The CDR3 DNA reads TGTGCCAGCAGTTTCTTTGGGACAGGGGGGCATAGCAATCAGCCCCAGCATTTT. It translates to CASSFFGTGGHSNQPQHF. This chain links TRBV28 with TRBJ1-5; 11 nucleotides match TRBD1. The V gene end was trimmed by 3 bases and the J gene end by 0 bases; junction bases not matched to a gene: 7. The CDR3 loop spans 18 amino acids. Germline values: CDR1 MDHEN, CDR2 SYDVKM.

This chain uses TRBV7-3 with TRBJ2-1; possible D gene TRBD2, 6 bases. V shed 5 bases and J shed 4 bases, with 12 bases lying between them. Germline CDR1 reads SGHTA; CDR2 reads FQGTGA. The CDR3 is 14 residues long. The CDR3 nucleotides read TGTGCCAGCAGCGGGGGGACGGATTACAATGAGCAGTTCTTC. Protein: CASSGGTDYNEQFF.

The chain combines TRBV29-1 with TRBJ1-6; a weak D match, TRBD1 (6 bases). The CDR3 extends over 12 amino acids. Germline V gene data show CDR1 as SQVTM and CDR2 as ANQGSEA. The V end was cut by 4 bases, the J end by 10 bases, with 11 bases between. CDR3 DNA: TGCAGCGTTGGGGACATCGACTCACCCCTCCACTTT. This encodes CSVGDIDSPLHF.